Below are 2 T cell receptor beta chains sequenced from a single sample in a study of blood T cells in healthy people across ages. A sample-barcoded 5' primer and a J-beta primer mix were used in a second PCR of roughly 6 to 11 cycles. Using its own MiXCR run on the 5' RACE reads, TCRdb lists one record per CDR3 protein. Of about a million distinct CDR3 sequences listed, under 50% are singletons. The sample comprised blood. The receptors stem from a man aged 25-40 years in good health.

This clonotype was picked up a small number of times. This chain joins TRBV29-1 and TRBJ1-5; D is possibly TRBD1 (6 bases). Germline CDR1 SQVTM, CDR2 ANQGSEA. CDR3 size: 13 residues. Trimming removed 4 bases from V and 4 bases from J, with 11 bases in between. CDR3 residues: CSVADSSNQPQHF. DNA of the CDR3: TGCAGCGTTGCGGACAGTTCAAATCAGCCCCAGCATTTT.

The CDR3 DNA reads as TGTGCCGCCCCCGAACGGACCCCCTACGAGCAGTACTTC. This sequence encodes CAAPERTPYEQYF. The chain recombines TRBV6-1 with TRBJ2-7, with no clear D. V was cut by 11 bases and J by 2 bases, with 16 bases left in between. CDR3 length: 13 residues. Looked up from germline, CDR1 is MNHNS and CDR2 is SASEGT.